A selection of T cell receptor beta chains follows, all from one sample in a study of CD8+CD57+ T cells in acquired aplastic anemia. One entry per CDR3 protein, called by TCRdb with MiXCR from the reads. In the table there are roughly 160,000 distinct CDR3 sequences, about two thirds of which are singletons. The sequencing input was sorted CD4+, CD8+, or CD8+CD57+ T cells (not recorded which) from PBMCs. All receptors come from a human donor with aplastic anemia. Each CDR3 is given with its conserved first and last residue. D genes are given only for firm matches. Clone size is given for some rows only: seen once, a few or many times, or a class if the clone is expanded.

D	size	V	J	DNA	CDR3
.	.	TRBV24-1	TRBJ1-2	TGTGCCACCAGTGATTCGGCAGTAAACTATGGCTACACCTTC	CATSDSAVNYGYTF
TRBD2	.	TRBV20-1	TRBJ2-3	TGCAGTGCCGAAGAAGCGGGGGCCCCAAGCACAGATACGCAGTATTTT	CSAEEAGAPSTDTQYF
.	.	TRBV12-3/TRBV12-4	TRBJ1-5	TGTGCCAGCAGCCTATCAGCGGCAGGGTATCAGCCCCAGCATTTT	CASSLSAAGYQPQHF
.	few	TRBV12-5	TRBJ2-7	TGTGCTAGTGGTTTGTACAGGGTATCCTACGAGCAGTACTTC	CASGLYRVSYEQYF
TRBD1	.	TRBV6-5	TRBJ2-2	TGTGCCATCAGAGAGGGGGCGGGCGGGGAGCTGTTTTTT	CAIREGAGGELFF
TRBD1	once	TRBV5-1	TRBJ1-3	TGCGCCAGCAGCACCGGGACAGCCTCTGGAAACACCATATATTTT	CASSTGTASGNTIYF
TRBD1	.	TRBV11-3	TRBJ1-1	TGTGCCAGCAGATTAGGACAGGGGAGGACTGAAGCTTTCTTT	CASRLGQGRTEAFF
.	.	TRBV20-1	TRBJ1-4	TGCAGTGCCCCAGGGATGAGTGAAAAACTGTTTTTT	CSAPGMSEKLFF
.	many	TRBV29-1	TRBJ2-7	TGCAGCGTCGCGACAGAGAGCTCCTACGAGCAGTACTTC	CSVATESSYEQYF
TRBD1	few	TRBV7-9	TRBJ2-1	TGTGCCAGCAGCTCTACGGGACAGGGGGCGCGAAATGAGCAGTTCTTC	CASSSTGQGARNEQFF
TRBD2	few	TRBV7-8	TRBJ2-7	TGTGCCAGCAGCCCAGGGACTAGCAGTTACGAGCAGTACTTC	CASSPGTSSYEQYF
.	.	TRBV19	TRBJ1-3	TGTGCCAGTAGTACCCTACATAGCTCCGGAAACACCATATATTTT	CASSTLHSSGNTIYF
.	.	TRBV14	TRBJ1-6	TGTGCCAGCAGCCAGGGTGGGTCCTATAATTCACCCCTCCACTTT	CASSQGGSYNSPLHF
.	once	TRBV9	TRBJ1-6	TGTGCCAGCAGTCCAGTTGGGGGGCCTCCGAGCTCCTATAATTCACCCCTCCACTTT	CASSPVGGPPSSYNSPLHF
TRBD1	many	TRBV7-8	TRBJ1-1	TGTGCCAGCAGCTCCTCTGGTCGACAGGGACGCACTGAAGCTTTCTTT	CASSSSGRQGRTEAFF
TRBD1	.	TRBV7-2	TRBJ1-2	TGTGCCAGCAGCTCCACAGGGGACGGAACTTATGGCTACACCTTC	CASSSTGDGTYGYTF
TRBD1	.	TRBV3-1	TRBJ1-1	TGTGCCAGCAGCCAAGGGACAGGGCCTATGGCTTTCTTT	CASSQGTGPMAFF
.	.	TRBV20-1	TRBJ2-7	TGCAGTGCTAGATCTCGGGGATCCTACGAGCAGTACTTC	CSARSRGSYEQYF
.	.	TRBV2	TRBJ2-5	TGTGCCAGCAGCGGCGGTGGGCCGTGGACCCAGTACTTC	CASSGGGPWTQYF
TRBD2	.	TRBV12-3/TRBV12-4	TRBJ2-3	TGTGCCAGCGGTCCGGGACTAGCGGGAGTCACAGATACGCAGTATTTT	CASGPGLAGVTDTQYF
TRBD2	.	TRBV20-1	TRBJ2-3	TGCAGTGCTGGGACTAGCGGGGGTGGCACGCCGAGGGATACGCAGTATTTT	CSAGTSGGGTPRDTQYF
TRBD2	.	TRBV2	TRBJ2-7	TGTGCCAGCAGTGAAGGCGGGGGGCACTACGAGCAGTACTTC	CASSEGGGHYEQYF